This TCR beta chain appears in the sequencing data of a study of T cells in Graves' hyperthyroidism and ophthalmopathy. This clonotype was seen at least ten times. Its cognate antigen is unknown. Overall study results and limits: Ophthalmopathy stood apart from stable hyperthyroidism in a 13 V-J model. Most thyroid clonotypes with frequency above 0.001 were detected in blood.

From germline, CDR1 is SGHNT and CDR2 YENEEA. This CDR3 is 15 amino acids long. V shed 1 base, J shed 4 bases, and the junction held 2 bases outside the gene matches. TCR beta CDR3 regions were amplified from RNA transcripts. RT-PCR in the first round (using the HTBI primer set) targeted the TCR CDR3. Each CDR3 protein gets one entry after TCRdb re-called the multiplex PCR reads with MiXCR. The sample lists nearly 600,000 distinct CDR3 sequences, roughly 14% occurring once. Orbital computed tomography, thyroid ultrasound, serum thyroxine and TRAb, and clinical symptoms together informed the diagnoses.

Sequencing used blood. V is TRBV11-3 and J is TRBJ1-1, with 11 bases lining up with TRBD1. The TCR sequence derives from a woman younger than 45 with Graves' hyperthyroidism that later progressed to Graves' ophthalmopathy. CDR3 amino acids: CASSLAGTGGTEAFF. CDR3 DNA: TGTGCCAGCAGCTTAGCCGGGACAGGGGGCACTGAAGCTTTCTTT.